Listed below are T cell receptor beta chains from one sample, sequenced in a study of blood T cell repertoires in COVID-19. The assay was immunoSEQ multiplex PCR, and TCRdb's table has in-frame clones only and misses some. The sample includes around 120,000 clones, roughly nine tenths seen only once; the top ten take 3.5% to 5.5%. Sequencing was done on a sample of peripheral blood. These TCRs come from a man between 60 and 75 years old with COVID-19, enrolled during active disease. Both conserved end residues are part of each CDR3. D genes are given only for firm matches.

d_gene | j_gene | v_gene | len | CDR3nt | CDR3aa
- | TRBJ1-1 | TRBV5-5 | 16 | TGTGCCAGCAGCAACCAAGGGACACACAAGAACACTGAAGCTTTCTTT | CASSNQGTHKNTEAFF
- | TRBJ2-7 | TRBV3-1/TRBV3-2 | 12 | TGTGCCAGCAGCCAAGCTAGCTCCGAGCAGTACTTC | CASSQASSEQYF
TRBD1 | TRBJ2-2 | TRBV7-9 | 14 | TGTGCCAGCCCCGGGACAGGGGACACCGGGGAGCTGTTTTTT | CASPGTGDTGELFF
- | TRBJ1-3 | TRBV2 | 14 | TGTGCCAGCAGTGTGGCCGATTCTGGAAACACCATATATTTT | CASSVADSGNTIYF
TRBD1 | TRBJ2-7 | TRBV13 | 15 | TGTGCCAGCAGCTTATTTGGACAGGGGACCTACGAGCAGTACTTC | CASSLFGQGTYEQYF
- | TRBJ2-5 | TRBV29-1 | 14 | TGCAGCGTGGCTCGGCCTAGCGTTGAAGAGACCCAGTACTTC | CSVARPSVEETQYF
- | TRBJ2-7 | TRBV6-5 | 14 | TGTGCCAGCAGTTTCTCGGACTCCAGCTACGAGCAGTACTTC | CASSFSDSSYEQYF
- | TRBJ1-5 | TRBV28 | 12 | TGTGCCAGCAGTAGCTACAGCCAGCCCCAGCATTTT | CASSSYSQPQHF
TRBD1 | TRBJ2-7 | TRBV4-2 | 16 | TGTGCCAGCAGCCAAGGGGGACAGGAAAATTTCTACGAGCAGTACTTC | CASSQGGQENFYEQYF
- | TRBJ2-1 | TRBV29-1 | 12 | TGCAGCGTTGAGGACAGCTACAATGAGCAGTTCTTC | CSVEDSYNEQFF
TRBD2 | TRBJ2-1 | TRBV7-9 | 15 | TGTGCCAGCAGCGCTAGCGGGGAGTTCTGGGTTGAGCAGTTCTTC | CASSASGEFWVEQFF
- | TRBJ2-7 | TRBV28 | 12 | TGTGCCAGCAGTATGGTAGAATACGAGCAGTACTTC | CASSMVEYEQYF
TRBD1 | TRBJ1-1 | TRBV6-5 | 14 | TGTGCCAGCGACCAGGGGACAGGGGACACTGAAGCTTTCTTT | CASDQGTGDTEAFF
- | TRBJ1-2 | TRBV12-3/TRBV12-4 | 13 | TGTGCCAGCAGTTCTGTATCGGAGTATGGCTACACCTTC | CASSSVSEYGYTF
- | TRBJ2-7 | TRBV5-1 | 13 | TGCGCCAGCAGCTTGGGGCCCCGGGACGAGCAGTACTTC | CASSLGPRDEQYF
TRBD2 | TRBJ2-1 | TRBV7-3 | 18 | TGTGCCAGCAGCTTAAGGGCCCGGACTAGCCGGAGTGGCGATGAGCAGTTCTTC | CASSLRARTSRSGDEQFF
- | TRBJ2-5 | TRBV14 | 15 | TGTGCCAGCAGCCATAGGCAGGGGCTGGAGGAGACCCAGTACTTC | CASSHRQGLEETQYF
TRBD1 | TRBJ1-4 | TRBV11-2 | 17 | TGTGCCAGCAGACCCGGACAGGGCCAACGCCTAAATGAAAAACTGTTTTTT | CASRPGQGQRLNEKLFF